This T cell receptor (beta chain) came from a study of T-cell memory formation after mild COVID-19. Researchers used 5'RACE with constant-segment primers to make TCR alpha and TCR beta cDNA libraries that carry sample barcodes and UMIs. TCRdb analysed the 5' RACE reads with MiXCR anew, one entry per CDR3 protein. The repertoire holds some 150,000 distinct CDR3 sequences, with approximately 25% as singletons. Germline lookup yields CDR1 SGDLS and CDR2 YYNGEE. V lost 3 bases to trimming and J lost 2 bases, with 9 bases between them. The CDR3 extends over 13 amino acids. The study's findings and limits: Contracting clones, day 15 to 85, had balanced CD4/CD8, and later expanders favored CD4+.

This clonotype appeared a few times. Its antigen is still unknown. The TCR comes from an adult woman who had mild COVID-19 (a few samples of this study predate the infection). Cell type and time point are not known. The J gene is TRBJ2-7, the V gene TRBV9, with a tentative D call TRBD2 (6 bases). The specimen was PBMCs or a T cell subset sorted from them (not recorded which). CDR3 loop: CASSAGDAYEQYF. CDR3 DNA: TGTGCCAGCAGCGCGGGGGATGCCTACGAGCAGTACTTC.